Included here is one T cell receptor beta chain sequence, with context. This clone showed up just a few times. The antigen it binds to is not known. No base-level quality is on record; no much larger clone is a single base apart. The source of the sample is a study of shared clonotypes between healthy human individuals (dated by TCRdb to 2018 to 2020). The study in broad terms: A couple of women and a few men aged 18 to 49 years were included in the cohort. Leukapheresis yielded between about 0.85 and 10 billion PBMCs per donor. For each donor, CD4 naive and CD4 memory were each run on three plates, CD8 naive on two plates, and CD8 memory on one plate. Blood TCR repertoires of roughly five healthy adults were deeply sequenced to estimate repertoire size and the extent of clonotype sharing between individuals. Different laboratories and diverse techniques were used to prepare libraries and sequence TCR repertoires, to increase sequencing depth and limit assay-specific biases.

Study-wide conclusions, independent of this receptor: Incomplete sequencing was indicated by rarefaction of sorted-subset datasets, despite the large sequencing depth. Clonotypes shared by all four sorted-subset donors showed higher generation probabilities than non-shared clonotypes. Only blood was sampled, and tissue TCR repertoires likely differ from those in blood. Larger estimated clonotype richness was generally found for naive subsets than for memory subsets. Pairwise subsampling led to the expectation that sequencing depth would affect the degree of clonotype sharing among donors. Because the study included a small number of donors, the genetic and exposure-history diversity represented was limited. When a handful of donors were compared, the shared fraction of clonotypes was about 5.5% for naive CD4, approximately 3.5% for naive CD8, 2% to 2.5% for memory CD4, and less than 0.45% for memory CD8.

Using the deep immunoSEQ assay, multiplex PCR amplified TCR CDR3 regions from genomic DNA. Extracted genomic DNA from each cell subset was spread evenly across all wells of several immunoSEQ 96-well plates, with each plate serving as a replicate. Each replicate PCR for sorted subsets received roughly 0.2 ug genomic DNA, equal to roughly 33,000 T cell genomes. The purified libraries were quantified using a Qubit 3.0 fluorometer, sized with a Bioanalyzer 2100, and then quantified again using the KAPA Library Quantification kit. Every immunoSEQ 96-well plate was sequenced on a dedicated single-read 150-cycle Illumina NextSeq 550 flow cell. The study's processing was this. Because the immunoSEQ output included only junctional sequences and no quality scores, the filtering could not be the same as the filtering used for full-length reads. To assign V/J genes and CDR3, sequences were annotated using PyIR, a Python wrapper for IgBLAST v1.9, with IMGT germline references. Reads were filtered out if the reads had weak V/J assignments (E-value above 1e-6), no CDR3, stop codons, out-of-frame junctions, or ambiguous translated residues. V3J clonotypes were defined by identical inferred V gene, J gene, and CDR3 amino acid sequence. Percentage overlap between repertoires was calculated by dividing the number of shared unique clonotypes by the size of the smaller repertoire. Three approaches were used to assess repertoire richness: RTK rarefaction, the Chao1 estimator, and Recon v2.1 estimates of unobserved clonotypes. Generation probabilities for all TCRbeta clonotypes obtained by the gDNA method from a handful of donors were computed using OLGA. TCRdb re-hosts the immuneACCESS table, in-frame sequences only. Its copies lack some clones; in the studies checked, an unresolved V gene accounts for under half of them, and the cause for the rest is not known. That table furnishes V, J and clone size, whereas the DNA furnished D and trimming. In this sample the table shows approximately 1,500,000 clones, roughly 97% of which occur a single time. The ten largest clones add up to about 1% of the sample.

The germline V gene gives CDR1 as SGHTA and CDR2 as FQGTGA. Including the terminal cysteine and phenylalanine, the CDR3 comprises 14 residues. Only the CDR3 DNA stays, 42 bases, in frame from base 1. Trimming takes 5 bases from V and 0 bases from J, and the germline ends sit 11 bases apart. The donors were healthy, HIV-negative adults who had no recently reported acute infections or vaccinations. Every donor was a Caucasian adult residing in Nashville, Tennessee, USA. Magnetic negative selection was used to enrich CD4+ T cells, after which naive cells were positively selected on CD45RA and the negative fraction became the memory subset. After blood collection by leukapheresis, PBMCs were isolated using Ficoll-Histopaque density gradient centrifugation and then cryopreserved in the vapor phase of liquid nitrogen. Analytical flow cytometry was used to check the purity and quantity of each magnetically sorted T cell population. Genomic DNA was isolated from every sorted fraction and measured by UV absorbance on a Nanodrop 2000c.

The sequenced sample consisted of naive CD4+ T cells sorted from blood. Per the publication, the cell subset or site label means: CD45RA+ positively selected. The receptor chain draws on TRBV7-3 and TRBJ2-7; TRBD2 is a possible D gene, resting on 5 matching bases. This TCR came from a man younger than 40 in good health. This receptor has the CDR3 CASSPNSVSYEQYF. The nucleotide sequence is given as TGTGCCAGCAGCCCAAATAGCGTCTCCTACGAGCAGTACTTC.